This entry lists 10 T cell receptor beta chains sequenced from one sample in a study of OX40 agonist ivuxolimab in advanced cancers. Library preparation used the immunoSEQ multiplex PCR assay. The table was pulled from immuneACCESS by TCRdb, which kept in-frame rearrangements only. Such tables lose some clones; where checked, under half of the loss comes from unresolved V genes, and the rest has no known cause. For this sample there are about 80,000 clones; about 89% appear just once. Over 10% of the sample is in the top ten clones. The source was CD4+ or CD8+ T cells sorted from blood, collected in a trial of the OX40 agonist ivuxolimab. Source of these receptors: an adult with an advanced solid tumor such as melanoma, head and neck, liver or kidney cancer.

Only one count was recorded for this clone. The rearrangement uses TRBV15 and TRBJ1-1; D uncertain. There are 14 residues in the CDR3. Germline V gene data show CDR1 as LNHNV and CDR2 as YYDKDF (reference sequence). With 5 bases removed from V and 2 bases from J, the gap between germline ends came to 12 bases. Here the CDR3 reads CATSPFRGNTEAFF. The CDR3 nucleotides are TGTGCCACCAGCCCCTTCAGAGGAAACACTGAAGCTTTCTTT.

The V and J genes are TRBV20-1 and TRBJ1-1; D unclear. The CDR3 is 11 amino acids. Trimming cost V 0 bases and J 10 bases, with 9 bases left between them. The germline V gene has CDR1 DFQATT and CDR2 SNEGSKA (reference sequence). Here the CDR3 DNA reads TGCAGTGCTAGAGACGACCCAGTAGCTTTCTTT. Translating it yields CSARDDPVAFF.

The V call is TRBV2, the J call TRBJ1-1, with 7 bases identical to TRBD1. This CDR3 is built from 13 residues. Germline V CDR1 and CDR2: SNHLY, FYNNEI. Germline trimming cut 9 bases from V and 7 bases from J; bases unmatched to any gene: 11. Here the CDR3 reads CAREGGQAGEAFF. The CDR3 DNA is TGTGCCAGAGAAGGGGGCCAGGCCGGTGAAGCTTTCTTT.

This chain uses TRBV29-1 with TRBJ1-2; 7 bases line up with TRBD1. CDR1 and CDR2 (germline): SQVTM, ANQGSEA. This CDR3 has 11 amino acids. Unmatched junction bases numbered 6, after V lost 6 bases and J lost 8 bases. The CDR3 here is CSVTGLAGYTF. The CDR3 coding sequence is TGCAGCGTGACAGGGCTGGCGGGCTACACCTTC.

The chain has TRBV19 and TRBJ2-3, with TRBD1 matching over 9 bases. The V segment lost 5 bases and the J segment 3 bases; nucleotides outside the gene matches: 6. Per the germline V gene, CDR1 is LNHDA and CDR2 is SQIVND (reference sequence). The CDR3 loop spans 15 amino acids. CDR3 nucleotides: TGTGCCAGTAGTCAAACAGGGGGCCTGACAGATACGCAGTATTTT. Amino acids: CASSQTGGLTDTQYF.

This clone was counted only a few times. The rearrangement links TRBV6-5 to TRBJ1-2; D uncertain. The V end lost 6 bases, the J end lost 3 bases, and 8 bases lay between the germline ends. The germline gives CDR1 MNHEY, CDR2 SVGAGI. The CDR3 spans 12 residues. As DNA, the CDR3 is TGTGCCAGCAGGGGCCGGGACTATGGCTACACCTTC. Its translation: CASRGRDYGYTF.

This rearrangement joins TRBV9 to TRBJ1-6, with D perhaps matching TRBD1 (5 bases). The V gene lost 4 bases and the J gene lost 10 bases, with 15 bases spanning the gap. The CDR3 spans 14 residues. Germline V gene lookup returns CDR1 SGDLS and CDR2 YYNGEE. As DNA, the CDR3 is TGTGCCAGCAGCTCGGGGGGAACGGGGTCACCCCTCCACTTT. Translation: CASSSGGTGSPLHF. The variable domain in full, completed from reference TRBV9 and TRBJ1-6, reads DSGVTQTPKHLITATGQRVTLRCSPRSGDLSVYWYQQSLDQGLQFLIQYYNGEERAKGNILERFSAQQFPDLHSELNLSSLELGDSALYFCASSSGGTGSPLHFGNGTRLTVT.

The chain has TRBV29-1 and TRBJ2-1; 9 positions match TRBD2. The CDR3 runs to 16 residues. Germline V gene data show CDR1 as SQVTM and CDR2 as ANQGSEA. The V gene end was trimmed by 1 base and the J gene end by 8 bases; junction bases not matched to a gene: 12. DNA for the CDR3: TGCAGCGTTGAAGGGATGGGGCGGGAGGGCCTCGATGAGCAGTTCTTC. Amino acid sequence: CSVEGMGREGLDEQFF.

This rearrangement joins TRBV7-2 to TRBJ1-4; 8 positions agree with TRBD1. J was trimmed by 7 bases and V by 2 bases; bases with no gene match: 3. The CDR3 runs 14 residues. Germline CDR1 SGHTA, CDR2 FQGNSA. The CDR3 nucleotides read TGTGCCAGCAGCTTACAGGGGGCAGTTGAAAAACTGTTTTTT. This translates into CASSLQGAVEKLFF.

V usage is TRBV7-8 and J usage is TRBJ2-7; TRBD1 aligns across 7 bases. The CDR3 is 16 residues long. V lost 2 bases and J lost 2; bases outside the gene matches: 9. Germline V gene data show CDR1 as SGHVS and CDR2 as FQNEAQ. The CDR3 loop is CASSLRRQGPTYEQYF. The DNA for the CDR3 is TGTGCCAGCAGCTTACGCCGACAGGGTCCTACCTACGAGCAGTACTTC.